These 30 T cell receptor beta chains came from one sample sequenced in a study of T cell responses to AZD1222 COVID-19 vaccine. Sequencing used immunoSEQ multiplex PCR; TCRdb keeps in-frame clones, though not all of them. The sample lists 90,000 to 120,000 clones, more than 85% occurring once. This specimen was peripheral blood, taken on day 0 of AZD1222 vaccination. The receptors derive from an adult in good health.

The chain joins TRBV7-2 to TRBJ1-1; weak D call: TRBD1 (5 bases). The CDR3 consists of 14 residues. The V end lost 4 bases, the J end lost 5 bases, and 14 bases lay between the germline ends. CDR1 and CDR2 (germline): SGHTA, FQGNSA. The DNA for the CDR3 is TGTGCCAGCAGCTCAGACAGTCGGGGAACTGAAGCTTTCTTT. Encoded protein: CASSSDSRGTEAFF.

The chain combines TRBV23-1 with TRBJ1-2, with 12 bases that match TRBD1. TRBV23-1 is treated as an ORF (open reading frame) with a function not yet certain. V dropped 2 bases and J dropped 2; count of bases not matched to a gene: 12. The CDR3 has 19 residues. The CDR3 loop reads CASSQPGAGQGALNYGYTF. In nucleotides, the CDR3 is TGCGCCAGCAGTCAACCTGGGGCGGGACAGGGGGCTCTAAACTATGGCTACACCTTC.

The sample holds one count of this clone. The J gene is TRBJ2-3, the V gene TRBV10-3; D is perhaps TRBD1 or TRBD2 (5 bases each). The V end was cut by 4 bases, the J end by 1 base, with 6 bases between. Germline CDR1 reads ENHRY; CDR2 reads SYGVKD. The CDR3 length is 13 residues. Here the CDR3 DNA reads TGTGCCATCAGTGGGGACGGCACAGATACGCAGTATTTT. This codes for CAISGDGTDTQYF.

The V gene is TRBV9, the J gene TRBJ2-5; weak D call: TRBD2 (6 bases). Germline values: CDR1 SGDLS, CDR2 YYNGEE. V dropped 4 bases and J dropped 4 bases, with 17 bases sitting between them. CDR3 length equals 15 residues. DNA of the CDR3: TGTGCCAGCAGCCTCCTCGGGGGAATCGGAGAGACCCAGTACTTC. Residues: CASSLLGGIGETQYF.

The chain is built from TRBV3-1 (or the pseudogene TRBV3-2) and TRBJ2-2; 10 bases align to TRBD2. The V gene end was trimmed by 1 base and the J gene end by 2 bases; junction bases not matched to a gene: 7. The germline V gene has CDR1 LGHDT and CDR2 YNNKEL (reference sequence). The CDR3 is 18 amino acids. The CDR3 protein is CASSQGASGGINTGELFF. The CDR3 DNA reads TGTGCCAGCAGCCAAGGAGCTAGCGGGGGAATTAACACCGGGGAGCTGTTTTTT.

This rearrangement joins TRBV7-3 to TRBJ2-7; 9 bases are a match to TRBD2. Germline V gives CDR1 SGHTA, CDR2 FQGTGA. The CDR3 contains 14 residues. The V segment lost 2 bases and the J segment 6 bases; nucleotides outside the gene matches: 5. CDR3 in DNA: TGTGCCAGCAGCTTAGTGGGACTAGCCGCCGAGCAGTACTTC. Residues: CASSLVGLAAEQYF. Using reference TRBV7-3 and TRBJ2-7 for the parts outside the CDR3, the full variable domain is GAGVSQTPSNKVTEKGKYVELRCDPISGHTALYWYRQSLGQGPEFLIYFQGTGAADDSGLPNDRFFAVRPEGSVSTLKIQRTERGDSAVYLCASSLVGLAAEQYFGPGTRLTVT.

The CDR3 sequence: CASSLAARGNTEAFF. CDR3 nucleotide sequence: TGTGCCAGCAGCTTAGCTGCCAGGGGAAACACTGAAGCTTTCTTT. The chain carries TRBV11-2 and TRBJ1-1, with TRBD1 as a possible D gene (6 bases). Germline V lookup: CDR1 SGHAT, CDR2 FQNNGV. Between the trimmed V and J ends, which lost 1 base and 2 bases, there was a span of 11 bases. CDR3 length: 15 amino acids.

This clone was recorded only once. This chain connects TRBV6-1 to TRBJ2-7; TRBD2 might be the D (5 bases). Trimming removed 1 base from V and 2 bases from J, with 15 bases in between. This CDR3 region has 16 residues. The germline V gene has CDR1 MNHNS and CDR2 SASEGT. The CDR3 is CASSEGVEGAAYEQYF. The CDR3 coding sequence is TGTGCCAGCAGTGAAGGAGTAGAAGGAGCGGCCTACGAGCAGTACTTC.

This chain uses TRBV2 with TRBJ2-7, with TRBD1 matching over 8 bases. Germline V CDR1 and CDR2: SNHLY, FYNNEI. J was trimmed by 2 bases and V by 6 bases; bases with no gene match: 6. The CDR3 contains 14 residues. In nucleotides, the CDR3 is TGTGCCAGCAGCGACCGGGACAGGACCTACGAGCAGTACTTC. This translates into CASSDRDRTYEQYF.

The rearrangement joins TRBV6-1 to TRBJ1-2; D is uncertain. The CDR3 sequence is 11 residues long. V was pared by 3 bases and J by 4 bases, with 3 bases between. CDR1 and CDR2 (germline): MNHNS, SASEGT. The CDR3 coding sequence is TGTGCCAGCAGTGACAGCTATGGCTACACCTTC. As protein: CASSDSYGYTF.

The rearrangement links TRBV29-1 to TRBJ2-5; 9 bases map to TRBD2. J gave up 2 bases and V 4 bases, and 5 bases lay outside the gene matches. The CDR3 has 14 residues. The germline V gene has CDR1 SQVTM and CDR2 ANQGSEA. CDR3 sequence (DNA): TGCAGCGTTGCCCAGCGGGGGGCTCAAGAGACCCAGTACTTC. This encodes CSVAQRGAQETQYF.

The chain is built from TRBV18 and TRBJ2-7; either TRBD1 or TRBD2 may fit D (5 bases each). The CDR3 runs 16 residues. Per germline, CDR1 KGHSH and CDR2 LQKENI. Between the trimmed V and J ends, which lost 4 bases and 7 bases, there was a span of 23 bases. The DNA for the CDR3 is TGTGCCAGCTCACACAACCTCCGGGACGGATCTGGGGAGCAGTACTTC. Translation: CASSHNLRDGSGEQYF.

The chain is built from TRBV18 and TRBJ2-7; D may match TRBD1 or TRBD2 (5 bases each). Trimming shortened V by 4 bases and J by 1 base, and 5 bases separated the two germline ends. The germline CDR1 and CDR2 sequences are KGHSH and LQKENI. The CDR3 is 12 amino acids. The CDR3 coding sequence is TGTGCCAGCTCACGGGGGTCCTACGAGCAGTACTTC. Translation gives CASSRGSYEQYF.

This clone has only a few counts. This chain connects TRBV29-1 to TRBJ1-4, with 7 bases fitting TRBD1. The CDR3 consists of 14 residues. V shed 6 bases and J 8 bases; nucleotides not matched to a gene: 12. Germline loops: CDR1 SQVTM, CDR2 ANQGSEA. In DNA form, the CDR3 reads TGCAGCGTGGGGGTGACAGGGTTAAGGGAAAAACTGTTTTTT. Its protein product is CSVGVTGLREKLFF.

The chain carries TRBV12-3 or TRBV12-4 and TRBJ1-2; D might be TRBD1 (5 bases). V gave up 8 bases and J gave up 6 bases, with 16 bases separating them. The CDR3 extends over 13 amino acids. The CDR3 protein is CASSHPGFHGYTF. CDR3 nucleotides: TGTGCCAGCTCTCACCCAGGGTTCCATGGCTACACCTTC.

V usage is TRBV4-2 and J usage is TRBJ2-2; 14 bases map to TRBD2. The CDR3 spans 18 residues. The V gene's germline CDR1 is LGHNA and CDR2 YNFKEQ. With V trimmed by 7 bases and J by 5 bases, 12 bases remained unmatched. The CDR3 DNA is TGTGCCAGCACCCCGACTAGCGGGAGGGCCGTAAGGACCGGGGAGCTGTTTTTT. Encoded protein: CASTPTSGRAVRTGELFF.

The CDR3 DNA is TGTGCCAGCAGCGTACAGGGGGGAGATACGCAGTATTTT. This codes for CASSVQGGDTQYF. The chain employs TRBV7-2 and TRBJ2-3; 8 bases match TRBD1. V dropped 5 bases and J dropped 5; count of bases not matched to a gene: 3. CDR1 is SGHTA and CDR2 is FQGNSA in the germline V gene. The CDR3 is made up of 13 amino acids. Filled out from reference TRBV7-2 and TRBJ2-3, the complete variable domain reads GAGVSQSPSNKVTEKGKDVELRCDPISGHTALYWYRQSLGQGLEFLIYFQGNSAPDKSGLPSDRFSAERTGGSVSTLTIQRTQQEDSAVYLCASSVQGGDTQYFGPGTRLTVL.

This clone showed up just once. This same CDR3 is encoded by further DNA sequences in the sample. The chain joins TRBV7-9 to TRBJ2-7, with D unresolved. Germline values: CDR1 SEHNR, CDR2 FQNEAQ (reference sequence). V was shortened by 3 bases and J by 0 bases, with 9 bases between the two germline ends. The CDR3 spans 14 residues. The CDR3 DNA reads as TGTGCCAGCAGCTTCGAAGGCATCTCCTACGAGCAGTACTTC. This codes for CASSFEGISYEQYF.

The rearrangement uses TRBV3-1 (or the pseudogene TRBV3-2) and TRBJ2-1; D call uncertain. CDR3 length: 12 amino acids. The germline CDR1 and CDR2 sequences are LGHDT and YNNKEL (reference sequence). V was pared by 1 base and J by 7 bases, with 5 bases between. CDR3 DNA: TGTGCCAGCAGCCAAGGGGGTAATGAGCAGTTCTTC. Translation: CASSQGGNEQFF.

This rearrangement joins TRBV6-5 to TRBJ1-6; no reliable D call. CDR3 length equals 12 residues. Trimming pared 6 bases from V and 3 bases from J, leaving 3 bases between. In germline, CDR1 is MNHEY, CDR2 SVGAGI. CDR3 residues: CASRSYNSPLHF. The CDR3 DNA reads TGTGCCAGCAGGAGCTATAATTCACCCCTCCACTTT.

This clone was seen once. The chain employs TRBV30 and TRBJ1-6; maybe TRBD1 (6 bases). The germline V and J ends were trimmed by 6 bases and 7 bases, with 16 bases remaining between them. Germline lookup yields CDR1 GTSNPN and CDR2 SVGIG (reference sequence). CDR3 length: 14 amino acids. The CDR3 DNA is TGTGCCTGCACCGGGAGGGGGGGGAATTCACCCCTCCACTTT. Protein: CACTGRGGNSPLHF.

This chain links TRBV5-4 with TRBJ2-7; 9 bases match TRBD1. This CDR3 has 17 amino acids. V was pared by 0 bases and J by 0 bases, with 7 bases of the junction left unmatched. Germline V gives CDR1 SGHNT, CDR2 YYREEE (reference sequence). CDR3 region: CASSLGGNRGPSYEQYF. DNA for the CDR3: TGTGCCAGCAGCTTGGGGGGAAACAGGGGGCCCTCCTACGAGCAGTACTTC.

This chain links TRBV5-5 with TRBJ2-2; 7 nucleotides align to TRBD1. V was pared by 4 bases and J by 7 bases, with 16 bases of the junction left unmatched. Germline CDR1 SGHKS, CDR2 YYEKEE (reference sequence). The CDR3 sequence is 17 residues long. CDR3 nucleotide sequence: TGTGCCAGCAGCCACTCCGGCACAACAGGGGCCAGCGGGGAGCTGTTTTTT. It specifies CASSHSGTTGASGELFF.

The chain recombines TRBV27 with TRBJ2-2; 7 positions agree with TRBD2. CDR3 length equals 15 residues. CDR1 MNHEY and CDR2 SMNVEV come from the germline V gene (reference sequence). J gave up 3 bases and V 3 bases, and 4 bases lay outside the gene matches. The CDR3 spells CASSFASGYTGELFF. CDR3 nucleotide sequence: TGTGCCAGCAGTTTCGCTAGCGGTTACACCGGGGAGCTGTTTTTT.

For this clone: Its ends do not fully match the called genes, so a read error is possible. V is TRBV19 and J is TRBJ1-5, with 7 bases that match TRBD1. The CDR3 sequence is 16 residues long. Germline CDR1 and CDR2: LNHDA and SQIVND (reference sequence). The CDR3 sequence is CASSTRSYRGNQPQHF. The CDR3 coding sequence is TGTGCCAGTAGTACTCGGTCATACAGGGGCAACCAGCCCCAGCATTTT.

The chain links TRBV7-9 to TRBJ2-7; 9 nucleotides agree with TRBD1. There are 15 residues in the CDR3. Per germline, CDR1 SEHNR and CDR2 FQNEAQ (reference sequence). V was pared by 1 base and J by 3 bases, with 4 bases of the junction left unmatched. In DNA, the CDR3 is TGTGCCAGCAGCTTAGTCGGACAGGGGTACTACGAGCAGTACTTC. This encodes CASSLVGQGYYEQYF.

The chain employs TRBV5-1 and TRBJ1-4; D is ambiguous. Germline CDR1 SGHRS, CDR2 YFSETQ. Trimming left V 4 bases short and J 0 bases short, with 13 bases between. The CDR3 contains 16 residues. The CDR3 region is CASSPGWGATNEKLFF. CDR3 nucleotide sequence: TGCGCCAGCAGCCCGGGGTGGGGTGCAACTAATGAAAAACTGTTTTTT.

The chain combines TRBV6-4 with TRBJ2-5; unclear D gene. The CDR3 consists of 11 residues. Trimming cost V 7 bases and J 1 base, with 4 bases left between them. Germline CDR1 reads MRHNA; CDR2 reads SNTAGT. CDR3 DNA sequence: TGTGCCAGCAAGGCCCAAGAGACCCAGTACTTC. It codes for CASKAQETQYF.

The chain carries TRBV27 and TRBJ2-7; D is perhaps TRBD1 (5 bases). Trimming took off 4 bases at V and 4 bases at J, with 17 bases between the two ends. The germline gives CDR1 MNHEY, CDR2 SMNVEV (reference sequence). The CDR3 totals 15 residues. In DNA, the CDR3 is TGTGCCAGCAGTTATGTAAAGGGGCAGAATTACGAGCAGTACTTC. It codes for CASSYVKGQNYEQYF.

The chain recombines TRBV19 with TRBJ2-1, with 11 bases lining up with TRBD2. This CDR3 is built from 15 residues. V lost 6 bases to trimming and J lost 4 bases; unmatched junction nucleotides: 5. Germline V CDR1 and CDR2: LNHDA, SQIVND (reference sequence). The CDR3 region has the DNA TGTGCCAGTAGAACCGGGACTAGCGGATACAATGAGCAGTTCTTC. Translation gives CASRTGTSGYNEQFF.